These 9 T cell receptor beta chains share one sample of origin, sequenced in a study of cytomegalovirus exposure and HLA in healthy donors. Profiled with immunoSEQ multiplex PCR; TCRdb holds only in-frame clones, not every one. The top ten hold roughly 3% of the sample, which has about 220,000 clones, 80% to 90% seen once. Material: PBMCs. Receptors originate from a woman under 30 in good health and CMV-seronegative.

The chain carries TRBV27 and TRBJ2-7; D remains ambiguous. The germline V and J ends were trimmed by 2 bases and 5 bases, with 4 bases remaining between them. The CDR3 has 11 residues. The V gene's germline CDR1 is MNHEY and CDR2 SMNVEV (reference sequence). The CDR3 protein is CASSLGHEQYF. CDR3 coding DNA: TGTGCCAGCAGTTTAGGGCACGAGCAGTACTTC.

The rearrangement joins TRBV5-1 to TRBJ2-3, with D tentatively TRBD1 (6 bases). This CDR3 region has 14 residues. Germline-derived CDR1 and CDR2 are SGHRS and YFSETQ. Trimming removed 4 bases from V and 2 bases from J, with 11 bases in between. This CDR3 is CASSGGAFTDTQYF. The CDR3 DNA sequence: TGCGCCAGCAGCGGGGGCGCCTTCACAGATACGCAGTATTTT.

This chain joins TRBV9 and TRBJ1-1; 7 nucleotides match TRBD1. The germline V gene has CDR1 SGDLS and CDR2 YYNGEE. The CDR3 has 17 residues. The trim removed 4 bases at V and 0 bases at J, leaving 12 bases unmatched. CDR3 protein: CASSPRGGDRVNTEAFF. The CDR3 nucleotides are TGTGCCAGCAGCCCACGGGGGGGAGACAGGGTGAACACTGAAGCTTTCTTT.

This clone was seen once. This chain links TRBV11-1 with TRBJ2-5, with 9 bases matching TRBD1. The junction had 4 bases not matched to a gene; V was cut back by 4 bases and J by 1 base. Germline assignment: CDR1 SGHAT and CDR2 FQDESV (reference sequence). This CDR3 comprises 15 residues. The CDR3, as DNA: TGTGCCAGCAGCTCCCGGGACAGGGCCCAAGAGACCCAGTACTTC. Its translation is CASSSRDRAQETQYF.

The CDR3 region is CATSRQGETQYF. CDR3 nucleotide sequence: TGTGCCACCAGCAGACAGGGGGAGACCCAGTACTTC. The chain couples TRBV15 to TRBJ2-5; D perhaps matches TRBD1 (6 bases). Germline V gene data show CDR1 as LNHNV and CDR2 as YYDKDF (reference sequence). The CDR3 contains 12 residues. Trimming shortened V by 2 bases and J by 5 bases, and 6 bases separated the two germline ends.

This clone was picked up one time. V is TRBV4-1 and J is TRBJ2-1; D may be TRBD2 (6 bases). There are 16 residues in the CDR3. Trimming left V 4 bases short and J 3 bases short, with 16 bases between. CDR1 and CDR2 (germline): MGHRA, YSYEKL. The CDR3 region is CASSRSGGTGYNEQFF. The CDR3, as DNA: TGCGCCAGCAGCCGGAGTGGCGGGACTGGCTACAATGAGCAGTTCTTC.

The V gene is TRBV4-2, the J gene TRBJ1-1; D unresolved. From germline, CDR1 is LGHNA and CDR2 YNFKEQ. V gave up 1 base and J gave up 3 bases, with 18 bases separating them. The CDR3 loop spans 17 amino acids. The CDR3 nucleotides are TGTGCCAGCAGCCAAGCGGCCACCCCGGGAGGATACACTGAAGCTTTCTTT. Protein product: CASSQAATPGGYTEAFF.

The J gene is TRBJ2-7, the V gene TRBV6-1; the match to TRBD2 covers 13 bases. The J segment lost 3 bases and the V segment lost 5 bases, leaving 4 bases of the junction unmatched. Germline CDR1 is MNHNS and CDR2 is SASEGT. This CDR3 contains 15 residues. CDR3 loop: CASSKGLAGVYEQYF. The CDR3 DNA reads TGTGCCAGCAGTAAAGGACTAGCGGGAGTCTACGAGCAGTACTTC.

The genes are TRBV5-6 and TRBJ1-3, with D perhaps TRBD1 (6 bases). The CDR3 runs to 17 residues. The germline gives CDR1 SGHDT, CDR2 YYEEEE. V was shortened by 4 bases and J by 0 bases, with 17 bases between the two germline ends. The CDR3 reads CASSPLTGDSSGNTIYF. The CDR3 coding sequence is TGTGCCAGCAGCCCCTTGACAGGCGATAGCTCTGGAAACACCATATATTTT.